This TCR beta chain was retrieved from a study of blood T cell repertoires in COVID-19. Study-level background: Sites in the United States, Italy and Spain provided acute and convalescent COVID-19 samples.

This clone was seen just once. TCRdb's copy holds only in-frame clones and misses some; the assay was immunoSEQ multiplex PCR. The sample has some 230,000 clones, roughly 83% seen once; the top ten hold 1.3%. Cohorts were assigned according to the clinical history that participants reported. Trimming cost V 4 bases and J 4 bases; bases outside gene matches: 2. Germline V gives CDR1 GTSNPN, CDR2 SVGIG (reference sequence). The length of the CDR3 is 12 residues. The sequenced sample was PBMCs or T cells enriched from blood (not recorded which). The chain has TRBV30 and TRBJ2-5, with 8 nucleotides matching TRBD2. The sequence derives from a middle-aged woman with acute COVID-19. The CDR3 reads CAWNRGGETQYF. The DNA for the CDR3 is TGTGCCTGGAACCGGGGGGGAGAGACCCAGTACTTC.